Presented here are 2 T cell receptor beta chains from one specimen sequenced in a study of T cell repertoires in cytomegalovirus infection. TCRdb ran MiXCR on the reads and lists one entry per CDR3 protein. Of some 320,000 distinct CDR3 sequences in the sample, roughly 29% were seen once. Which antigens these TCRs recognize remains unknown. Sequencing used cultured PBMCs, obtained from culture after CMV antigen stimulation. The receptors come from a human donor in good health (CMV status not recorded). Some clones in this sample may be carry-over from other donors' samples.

As DNA, the CDR3 is TGTGCCAGCAGCTTCAAGGGGACACAAGAGACCCAGTACTTC. Its protein is CASSFKGTQETQYF. The gene calls are TRBV7-8 and TRBJ2-5, with a weak D call TRBD1 (6 bases). Germline V gene sequence: CDR1 SGHVS, CDR2 FQNEAQ. CDR3 size: 14 residues. V was cut by 3 bases and J by 2 bases, with 10 bases left in between.

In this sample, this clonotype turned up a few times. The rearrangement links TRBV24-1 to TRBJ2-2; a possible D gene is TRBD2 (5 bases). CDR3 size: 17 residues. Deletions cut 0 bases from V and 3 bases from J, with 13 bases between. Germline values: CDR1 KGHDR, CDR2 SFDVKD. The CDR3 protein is CATSDLFEGPDTGELFF. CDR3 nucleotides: TGTGCCACCAGTGATTTGTTTGAGGGTCCGGACACCGGGGAGCTGTTTTTT.